This TCR beta chain was sequenced in a study of siplizumab effects on memory and regulatory T cells. There are 15 residues in the CDR3. Trimming cost V 7 bases and J 1 base; bases outside gene matches: 7. The germline V gene encodes CDR1 LNHDA and CDR2 SQIVND (reference sequence). Some clones are missing from TCRdb's copy, which holds only in-frame ones; the method was immunoSEQ multiplex PCR. The table shows 90,000 to 140,000 clones, with about 92% occurring only once. Broader study findings: Siplizumab significantly brought down the alloreactive sequences that trace back to unstimulated CD4+ memory cells. Among alloreactive clones, only a minor fraction mapped to unstimulated subsets. The authors could not assign a naive or memory phenotype to roughly 80-95% of proliferating CD4+ or CD8+ clones.

Turning to this clone: The antigen is undetermined.

This sequence originates from a human donor in good health. Material: CD4+ T cells sorted from blood. J is TRBJ1-5 and V is TRBV19; 7 positions agree with TRBD1. CDR3 sequence reads: CASTPARGSNQPQHF. The CDR3, as DNA: TGTGCCAGTACCCCTGCCAGGGGGAGCAATCAGCCCCAGCATTTT.